The entry below gives a single TCR beta chain sequence along with its context. Its target is unknown. The sample comes from a study of cytomegalovirus exposure and HLA in healthy donors. This PCR relied on a set of 60 Vbeta primers and 13 Jbeta primers. Libraries were prepared by immunoSEQ multiplex PCR; TCRdb keeps only in-frame clonotypes and omits some of them. The table lists over 40,000 clones, roughly nine tenths of them singletons, with approximately 8% in the top ten. Study-level findings and limits: As a later analysis showed, a missense DCLRE1C variant was linked to trimming of TCR beta V- and J-genes. In most subjects, TCR beta sequences reportedly gave accurate predictions of HLA-A and HLA-B alleles. Most TCRs appeared rarely, but some public TCRs recurred in many donors. Altogether, 160 or so TCR beta chains were recorded as cytomegalovirus-associated.

Between the trimmed V and J ends, which lost 9 bases and 0 bases, there was a span of 13 bases. CDR3 length: 14 residues. The germline V gene has CDR1 MDHEN and CDR2 SYDVKM. The V and J genes are TRBV28 and TRBJ2-3; D might be TRBD2 (6 bases). The clonotype was recovered from a woman in her forties in good health and CMV-seropositive. Sequences were obtained from PBMCs. This CDR3 reads CASAKAGSTDTQYF. The CDR3 DNA reads as TGTGCCAGTGCTAAGGCGGGAAGCACAGATACGCAGTATTTT.